The 23 T cell receptor beta chains below all came from one sample that was sequenced in a study of metastatic and nonmetastatic thyroid tumors. Thyroid surgery was preceded by no treatment in any patient. TCRdb re-called clones from the PCR reads using MiXCR. The sample contains over 50,000 clones, just under 30% of which appear only once. Sequenced input: blood. These receptors all come from a female donor with papillary thyroid cancer or a benign thyroid nodule (not recorded which). Some clones in this sample may be carry-over from other donors' samples.

At least ten counts were recorded for this clone. The V call is TRBV5-6, the J call TRBJ2-3, with a tentative D call TRBD1 (6 bases). The V gene's germline CDR1 is SGHDT and CDR2 YYEEEE. V shed 1 base and J shed 3 bases, with 9 bases lying between them. The CDR3 runs 14 residues. CDR3 nucleotide sequence: TGTGCCAGCAGCTTGCAACAGGGTACAGATACGCAGTATTTT. It translates to CASSLQQGTDTQYF.

The chain combines TRBV6-2 or TRBV6-3 with TRBJ1-2; 8 nucleotides line up with TRBD1. The trim removed 6 bases at V and 3 bases at J, leaving 21 bases unmatched. The CDR3 loop spans 19 amino acids. Germline values: CDR1 MNHEY, CDR2 SVGEGT. The CDR3 sequence is CASRSHRPGQGTGHYGYTF. The CDR3, as DNA: TGTGCCAGCAGAAGTCACCGCCCAGGACAGGGAACAGGGCACTATGGCTACACCTTC.

The chain combines TRBV18 with TRBJ1-2; no clear D gene. The germline V and J ends were trimmed by 6 bases and 4 bases, with 18 bases remaining between them. CDR1 is KGHSH, CDR2 LQKENI, per germline. The CDR3 consists of 15 residues. DNA for the CDR3: TGTGCCAGCTCCCACGGGGAGGGAACTTCCTATGGCTACACCTTC. This codes for CASSHGEGTSYGYTF. The full variable domain, rest sourced from reference TRBV18 and TRBJ1-2, is NAGVMQNPRHLVRRRGQEARLRCSPMKGHSHVYWYRQLPEEGLKFMVYLQKENIIDESGMPKERFSAEFPKEGPSILRIQQVVRGDSAAYFCASSHGEGTSYGYTFGSGTRLTVV.

This clone is labeled as medium-sized (0.01 to 0.1%). This chain connects TRBV12-5 to TRBJ2-2, with D possibly matching TRBD2 (7 bases). The CDR3 contains 16 residues. V shed 4 bases and J shed 0 bases, with 12 bases lying between them. Per germline, CDR1 LGHNT and CDR2 FRNRAP. The CDR3 reads CASGWGGAPNTGELFF. In DNA, the CDR3 is TGTGCTAGTGGTTGGGGGGGGGCCCCGAACACCGGGGAGCTGTTTTTT. Using reference TRBV12-5 and TRBJ2-2 for the parts outside the CDR3, the full variable domain is DARVTQTPRHKVTEMGQEVTMRCQPILGHNTVFWYRQTMMQGLELLAYFRNRAPLDDSGMPKDRFSAEMPDATLATLKIQPSEPRDSAVYFCASGWGGAPNTGELFFGEGSRLTVL.

CDR3 region: CASSWGVPYEQYF. In nucleotides, the CDR3 is TGTGCCAGCTCTTGGGGTGTTCCCTACGAGCAGTACTTC. The chain carries TRBV27 and TRBJ2-7; no firm D call. CDR1 and CDR2 from the germline V gene are MNHEY and SMNVEV (reference sequence). The CDR3 is 13 residues long. The germline V and J ends were trimmed by 8 bases and 2 bases, with 13 bases remaining between them.

This clone was counted between two and nine times. The CDR3 bases are TGTGCCAGCAGGAGGGGCAGGGCCAATCAGCCCCAGCATTTT. Translated: CASRRGRANQPQHF. V and J are TRBV6-1 and TRBJ1-5, with a tentative D call TRBD1 (5 bases). The V end lost 6 bases, the J end lost 3 bases, and 12 bases lay between the germline ends. CDR3 length: 14 residues. Germline CDR1 reads MNHNS; CDR2 reads SASEGT.

This chain links TRBV3-1 with TRBJ2-7; D not certain. Trimming took 5 bases from V and 3 from J, leaving 11 bases between them. CDR1 and CDR2 (germline): LGHDT, YNNKEL (reference sequence). CDR3 length: 13 amino acids. CDR3 loop: CASSGTPLYEQYF. In DNA form, the CDR3 reads TGTGCCAGCAGCGGAACACCCCTCTACGAGCAGTACTTC.

The chain employs TRBV28 and TRBJ2-7, with D unresolved. Between the trimmed V and J ends, which lost 5 bases and 6 bases, there was a span of 14 bases. The CDR3 has 13 amino acids. The germline CDR1 and CDR2 sequences are MDHEN and SYDVKM. The CDR3 DNA reads as TGTGCCAGCAGTCGACCCAGGTTGGGCGAGCAGTACTTC. Amino acids: CASSRPRLGEQYF.

The chain carries TRBV7-9 and TRBJ2-3; a weak D match, TRBD2 (5 bases). Trimming left V 0 bases short and J 4 bases short, with 5 bases between. Germline V gene lookup returns CDR1 SEHNR and CDR2 FQNEAQ (reference sequence). The CDR3 contains 13 residues. CDR3 bases: TGTGCCAGCAGCTTAGCCGGGGCAGATACGCAGTATTTT. Protein sequence: CASSLAGADTQYF.

This sequence joins TRBV5-1 and TRBJ1-6, with D possibly being TRBD1 (5 bases). The germline V gene encodes CDR1 SGHRS and CDR2 YFSETQ. The CDR3 loop spans 14 amino acids. V was trimmed by 3 bases and J by 13 bases, leaving 17 bases between them. The CDR3 spells CASSSGPGRGPLHF. CDR3 sequence (DNA): TGCGCCAGCAGCTCGGGTCCAGGGCGGGGTCCCCTCCACTTT. The whole variable domain, remainder taken from reference TRBV5-1 and TRBJ1-6, is KAGVTQTPRYLIKTRGQQVTLSCSPISGHRSVSWYQQTPGQGLQFLFEYFSETQRNKGNFPGRFSGRQFSNSRSEMNVSTLELGDSALYLCASSSGPGRGPLHFGNGTRLTVT.

The V and J genes are TRBV11-1 and TRBJ2-1, with TRBD2 matching over 12 bases. This CDR3 is built from 15 residues. V dropped 2 bases and J dropped 6; count of bases not matched to a gene: 2. Germline CDR1 reads SGHAT; CDR2 reads FQDESV (reference sequence). The CDR3 sequence is CASSLRLAGVNEQFF. Written as DNA, the CDR3 is TGTGCCAGCAGCTTACGACTAGCGGGAGTCAATGAGCAGTTCTTC.

This clone was found many times. V is TRBV20-1 and J is TRBJ1-6, with unresolved D. This CDR3 region has 12 residues. CDR1 and CDR2 from the germline V gene are DFQATT and SNEGSKA (reference sequence). With 2 bases removed from V and 13 bases from J, the gap between germline ends came to 12 bases. CDR3 protein: CSARTSEWPLHF. The CDR3 DNA sequence: TGCAGTGCTAGAACTTCGGAATGGCCCCTCCACTTT.

This clone was seen a handful of times. The CDR3 loop reads CASSWTPEEGNEQFF. The CDR3 coding sequence is TGTGCCAGTAGTTGGACCCCCGAGGAGGGCAATGAGCAGTTCTTC. V is TRBV19 and J is TRBJ2-1, with a possible D match to TRBD2 (6 bases). V lost 5 bases to trimming and J lost 6 bases, with 17 bases between them. CDR1 and CDR2 (germline): LNHDA, SQIVND (reference sequence). The CDR3 contains 15 residues.

This clone was detected ten times or more. The V call is TRBV7-9, the J call TRBJ1-1; tentative D call: TRBD1 (5 bases). Between the trimmed V and J ends, which lost 1 base and 7 bases, there was a span of 16 bases. CDR1 SEHNR and CDR2 FQNEAQ come from the germline V gene (reference sequence). There are 15 residues in the CDR3. For the CDR3, the DNA is TGTGCCAGCAGCTTAGGAGACAGCCGACAAGGTGAAGCTTTCTTT. Residues: CASSLGDSRQGEAFF.

This clone was observed at least ten times. The chain couples TRBV30 to TRBJ1-1; D call uncertain. Between the trimmed V and J ends, which lost 0 bases and 4 bases, there was a span of 3 bases. Looked up from germline, CDR1 is GTSNPN and CDR2 is SVGIG (reference sequence). The CDR3 is made up of 11 amino acids. The CDR3 spells CAWSVGTEAFF. The CDR3 bases are TGTGCCTGGAGTGTAGGCACTGAAGCTTTCTTT.

This clone was recorded at least ten times. The chain recombines TRBV5-6 with TRBJ1-2; TRBD1 matches at 11 bases. CDR1 is SGHDT, CDR2 YYEEEE, per germline. V gave up 4 bases and J gave up 7 bases; unmatched junction bases: 6. The CDR3 totals 14 residues. This chain's CDR3 is CASSPGTGGSGYTF. For the CDR3, the DNA is TGTGCCAGCAGCCCAGGGACAGGGGGATCTGGCTACACCTTC.

This clone was seen a few times. J is TRBJ2-4 and V is TRBV19; D is ambiguous. Per the germline V gene, CDR1 is LNHDA and CDR2 is SQIVND (reference sequence). V lost 5 bases and J lost 15, with 23 bases in between. The CDR3 length is 14 residues. The CDR3 sequence: CASSGQAGDVIGYF. In DNA, the CDR3 is TGTGCCAGTAGTGGTCAGGCCGGAGACGTGATAGGGTACTTC.

The genes are TRBV6-6 and TRBJ2-1; tentative D call: TRBD2 (5 bases). In germline, CDR1 is MNHNY, CDR2 SVGAGI (reference sequence). The CDR3 has 14 residues. V lost 0 bases, J lost 8 bases, and 11 bases lay in between. Here the CDR3 DNA reads TGTGCCAGCAGTTACTCAGGGCTAGCCTATGAGCAGTTCTTC. As protein: CASSYSGLAYEQFF.

This clone was recorded a few times. The V call is TRBV6-1, the J call TRBJ2-1; D is undetermined. Germline V gene data show CDR1 as MNHNS and CDR2 as SASEGT. Trimming stripped 1 base from V and 7 bases from J, with 11 bases between. There are 14 residues in the CDR3. CDR3 nucleotides: TGTGCCAGCAGTGAAGGCGTGGAGCCTAATGAGCAGTTCTTC. It encodes CASSEGVEPNEQFF.

J is TRBJ1-2 and V is TRBV5-1, with TRBD1 matching over 7 bases. Germline CDR1 is SGHRS and CDR2 is YFSETQ. The CDR3 runs 16 residues. V dropped 4 bases and J dropped 3; count of bases not matched to a gene: 12. This chain's CDR3 is CASSRTTGSGYYGYTF. Written as DNA, the CDR3 is TGCGCCAGCAGCAGGACGACAGGGTCCGGATACTATGGCTACACCTTC.

This clone was observed at least ten times. The chain uses TRBV9 and TRBJ1-4, with D perhaps TRBD1 (6 bases). This CDR3 is 16 amino acids long. V was clipped by 4 bases and J by 5 bases, with 18 bases between them. In germline, CDR1 is SGDLS, CDR2 YYNGEE. The CDR3 is CASSSGEGGDNEKLFF. The CDR3 coding sequence is TGTGCCAGCAGCTCAGGAGAGGGGGGGGACAATGAAAAACTGTTTTTT.

The chain joins TRBV20-1 to TRBJ2-7; weak D call: TRBD2 (6 bases). This CDR3 is 14 amino acids long. The V end was cut by 6 bases, the J end by 2 bases, with 17 bases between. Germline values: CDR1 DFQATT, CDR2 SNEGSKA (reference sequence). CDR3 coding DNA: TGCAGTGCGCTATCCGGGACTGGAGCCTACGAGCAGTACTTC. It codes for CSALSGTGAYEQYF.

The rearrangement uses TRBV7-3 and TRBJ2-6, with a weak D call TRBD1 (5 bases). This CDR3 has 15 amino acids. Per the germline V gene, CDR1 is SGHTA and CDR2 is FQGTGA. V was clipped by 5 bases and J by 3 bases, with 11 bases between them. The CDR3 region is CASSLGVIGANVLTF. DNA of the CDR3: TGTGCCAGCAGCCTAGGGGTAATTGGGGCCAACGTCCTGACTTTC.